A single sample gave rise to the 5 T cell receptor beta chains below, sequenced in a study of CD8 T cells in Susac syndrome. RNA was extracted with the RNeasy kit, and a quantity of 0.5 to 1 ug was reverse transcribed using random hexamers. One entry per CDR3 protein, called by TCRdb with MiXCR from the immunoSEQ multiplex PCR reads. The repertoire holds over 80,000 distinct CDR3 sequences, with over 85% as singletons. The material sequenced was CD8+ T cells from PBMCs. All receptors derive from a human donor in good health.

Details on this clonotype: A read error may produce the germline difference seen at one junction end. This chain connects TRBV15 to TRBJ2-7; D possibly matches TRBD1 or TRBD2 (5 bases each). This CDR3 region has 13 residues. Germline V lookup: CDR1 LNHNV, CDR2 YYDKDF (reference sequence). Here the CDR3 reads CVTSRERDHEQYF. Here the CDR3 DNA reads TGTGTCACCAGCAGAGAAAGGGACCACGAGCAGTACTTC.

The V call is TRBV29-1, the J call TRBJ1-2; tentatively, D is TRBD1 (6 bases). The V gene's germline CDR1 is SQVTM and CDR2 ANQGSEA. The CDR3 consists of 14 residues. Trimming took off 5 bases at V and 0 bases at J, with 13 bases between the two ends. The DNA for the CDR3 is TGCAGCGTTTTTACAGGGAGTTCTAACTATGGCTACACCTTC. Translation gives CSVFTGSSNYGYTF.

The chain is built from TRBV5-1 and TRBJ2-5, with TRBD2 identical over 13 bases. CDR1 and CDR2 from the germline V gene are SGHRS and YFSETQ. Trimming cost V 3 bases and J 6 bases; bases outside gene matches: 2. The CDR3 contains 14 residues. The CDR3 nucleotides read TGCGCCAGCAGCTCGGGACTAGCGGGGAAGACCCAGTACTTC. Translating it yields CASSSGLAGKTQYF.

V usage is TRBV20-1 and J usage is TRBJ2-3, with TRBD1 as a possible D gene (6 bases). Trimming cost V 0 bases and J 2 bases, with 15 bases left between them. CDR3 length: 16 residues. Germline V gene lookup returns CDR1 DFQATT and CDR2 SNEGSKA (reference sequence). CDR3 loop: CSARDGRGPDTDTQYF. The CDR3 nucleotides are TGCAGTGCTAGAGATGGCAGGGGACCCGACACAGATACGCAGTATTTT.

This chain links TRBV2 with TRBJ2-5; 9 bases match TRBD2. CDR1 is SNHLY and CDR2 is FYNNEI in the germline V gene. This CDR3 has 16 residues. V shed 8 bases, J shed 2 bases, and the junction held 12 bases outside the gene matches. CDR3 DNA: TGTGCCAGCCGGCCCACCCATAGCGGGGGACAAGAGACCCAGTACTTC. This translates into CASRPTHSGGQETQYF.